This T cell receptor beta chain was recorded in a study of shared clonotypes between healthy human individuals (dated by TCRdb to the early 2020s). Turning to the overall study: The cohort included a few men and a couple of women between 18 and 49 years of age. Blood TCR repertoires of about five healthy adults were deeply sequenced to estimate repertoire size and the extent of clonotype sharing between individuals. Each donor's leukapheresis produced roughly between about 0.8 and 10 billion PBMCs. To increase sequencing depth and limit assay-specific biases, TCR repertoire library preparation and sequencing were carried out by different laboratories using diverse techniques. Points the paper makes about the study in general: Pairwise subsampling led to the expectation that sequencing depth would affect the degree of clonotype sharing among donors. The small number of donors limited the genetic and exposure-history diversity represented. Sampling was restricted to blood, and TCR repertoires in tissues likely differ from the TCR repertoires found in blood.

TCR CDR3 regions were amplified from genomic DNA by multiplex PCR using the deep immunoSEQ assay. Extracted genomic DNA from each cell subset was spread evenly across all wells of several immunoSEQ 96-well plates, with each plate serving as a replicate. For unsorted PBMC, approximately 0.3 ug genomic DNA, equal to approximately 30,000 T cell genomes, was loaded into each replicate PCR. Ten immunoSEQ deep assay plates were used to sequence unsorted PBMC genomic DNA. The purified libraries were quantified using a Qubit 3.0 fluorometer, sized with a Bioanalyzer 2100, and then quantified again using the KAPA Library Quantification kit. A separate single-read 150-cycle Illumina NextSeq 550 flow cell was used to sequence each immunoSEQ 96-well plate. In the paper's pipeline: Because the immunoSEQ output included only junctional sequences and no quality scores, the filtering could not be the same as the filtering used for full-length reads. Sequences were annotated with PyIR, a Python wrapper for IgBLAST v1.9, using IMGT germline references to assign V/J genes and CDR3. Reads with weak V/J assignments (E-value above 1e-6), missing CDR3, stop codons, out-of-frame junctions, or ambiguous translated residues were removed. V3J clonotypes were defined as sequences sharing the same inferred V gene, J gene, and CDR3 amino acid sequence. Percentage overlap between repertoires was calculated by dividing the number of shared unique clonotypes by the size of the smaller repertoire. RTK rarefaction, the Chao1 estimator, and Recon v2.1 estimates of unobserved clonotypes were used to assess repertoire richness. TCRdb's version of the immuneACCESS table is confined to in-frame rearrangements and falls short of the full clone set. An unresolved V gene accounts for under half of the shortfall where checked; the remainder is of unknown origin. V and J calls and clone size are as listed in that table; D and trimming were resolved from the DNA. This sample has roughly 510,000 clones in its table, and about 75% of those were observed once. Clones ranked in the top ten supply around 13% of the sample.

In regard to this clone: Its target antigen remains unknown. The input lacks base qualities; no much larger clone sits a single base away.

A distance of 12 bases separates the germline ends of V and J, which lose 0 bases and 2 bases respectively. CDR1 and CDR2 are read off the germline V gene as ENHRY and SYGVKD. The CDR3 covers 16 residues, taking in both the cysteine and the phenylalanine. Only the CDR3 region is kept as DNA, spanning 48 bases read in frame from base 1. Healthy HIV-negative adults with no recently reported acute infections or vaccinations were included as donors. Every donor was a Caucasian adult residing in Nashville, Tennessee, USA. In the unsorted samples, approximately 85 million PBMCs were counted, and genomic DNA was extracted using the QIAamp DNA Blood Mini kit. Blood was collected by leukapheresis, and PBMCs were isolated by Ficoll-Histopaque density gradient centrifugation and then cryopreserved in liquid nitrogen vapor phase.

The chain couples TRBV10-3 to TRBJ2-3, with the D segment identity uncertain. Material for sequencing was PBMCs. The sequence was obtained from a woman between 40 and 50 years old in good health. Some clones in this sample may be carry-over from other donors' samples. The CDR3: CAISESVLQTTDTQYF. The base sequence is TGTGCCATCAGTGAGTCGGTCCTACAGACCACAGATACGCAGTATTTT.